This TCR beta chain was obtained from a study of blood T cell repertoires in COVID-19. Assay used: immunoSEQ multiplex PCR; TCRdb lists only in-frame clones, some missing. The sample holds a few hundred thousand clones, approximately 86% seen once. Germline CDR1 SGDLS, CDR2 YYNGEE. The V gene lost 2 bases and the J gene lost 3 bases, with 23 bases spanning the gap. The length of the CDR3 is 18 residues. The chain links TRBV9 to TRBJ1-1; D possibly corresponds to TRBD1 (6 bases). The TCR originated in a man between 40 and 49 years old who had recovered from COVID-19. What was sequenced was peripheral blood. The CDR3 protein is CASSVATGMEVLDTEAFF. The CDR3 coding sequence is TGTGCCAGCAGCGTCGCAACAGGGATGGAAGTGTTGGACACTGAAGCTTTCTTT.